This TCR beta chain was sequenced for a study of CD8 T cells in ankylosing spondylitis (dated by TCRdb to about 2017). Study-wide context: The study set out to find disease-linked TCR variants by profiling T cell receptor beta repertoires in ankylosing spondylitis patients and healthy donors. Samples of peripheral blood were taken, and for ankylosing spondylitis patients, synovial fluid was collected as well. The full study cohort comprised 25 ankylosing spondylitis patients and roughly 110 healthy donors. The paper as a whole reports these results and caveats: Blood from ankylosing spondylitis patients appeared to be characterized by a TCR beta motif composed of eight highly homologous amino acid variants. The disease-linked clones were reported to be significantly enriched in matched synovial fluid samples from ankylosing spondylitis patients. Some motif variants had previously been reported in the synovial fluid and blood of reactive arthritis patients, which suggests shared mechanisms of disease initiation. A CD8+ phenotype was shown by the disease-linked clones, which were found at relatively low frequencies in peripheral blood.

The sample holds a few counts of this clonotype. Its antigen has not been determined. There are no base qualities to consult, and no much larger clone falls within one base. Based on the germline V gene (reference sequence), the CDR1 and CDR2 sequences are DFQATT and SNEGSKA. The CDR3 spans 14 residues, from the cysteine through the phenylalanine. The read is trimmed to its CDR3 DNA, 42 bases read in frame from base 1. V loses 6 bases at its end and J loses 9 bases; junction bases beyond the gene matches: 6. Sequenced on an Illumina HiSeq 2500. Quantitative 5'-RACE with molecular barcodes was the method used to prepare the TCR beta libraries. The published analysis was carried out like this. A new computational method based on a probabilistic model of VDJ rearrangement was used to identify disease-linked TCR variants. TCRdb applied fastp at Q25 and MiXCR to the public reads, then kept only in-frame beta chains. Merged by CDR3 protein, the rows form single entries marked with the most common genes and DNA. The V and J calls come from TCRdb's annotation, not from the publication. The sample table lists some 130,000 distinct CDR3 sequences, 9.3% of them with a count of one. Jointly, the top ten make up 2.5% to 3.5% of the sample.

The sample consisted of blood, either unsorted or a sorted T cell fraction (not recorded which). This clonotype was obtained from a male donor with ankylosing spondylitis or in good health (not recorded which). The rearranged segments are TRBV20-1 and TRBJ2-1, and TRBD2 matches 15 of the central bases. The CDR3 reads as follows: CSARTSGRAPEQFF. The DNA is TGCAGTGCAAGGACTAGCGGGAGGGCCCCTGAGCAGTTCTTC.